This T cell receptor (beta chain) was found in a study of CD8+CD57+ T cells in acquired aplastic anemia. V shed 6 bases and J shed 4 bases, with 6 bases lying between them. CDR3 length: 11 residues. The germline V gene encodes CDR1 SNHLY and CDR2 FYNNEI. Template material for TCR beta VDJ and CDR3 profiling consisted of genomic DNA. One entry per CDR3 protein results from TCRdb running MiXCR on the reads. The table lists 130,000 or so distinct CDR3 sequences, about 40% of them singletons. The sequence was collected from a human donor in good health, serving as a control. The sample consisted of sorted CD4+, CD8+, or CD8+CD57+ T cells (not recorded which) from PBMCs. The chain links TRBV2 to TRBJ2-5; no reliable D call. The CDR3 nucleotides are TGTGCCAGCAGGTGGACAGAGACCCAGTACTTC. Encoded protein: CASRWTETQYF.